The 5 T cell receptor beta chains below come from one sample, sequenced in a study of identical twins. TCRdb re-analysed the 5' RACE reads in MiXCR, keeping a single row per CDR3 protein. The sample carries roughly 500,000 distinct CDR3 sequences, roughly a fifth recorded once. This same sample was also part of a study on T cells expressing NK-cell markers.

Sequenced: CD4+ T cells sorted from blood. The source is a woman aged 18-29 years in good health.

The chain links TRBV29-1 to TRBJ2-7; unclear D gene. This CDR3 is built from 13 residues. Per the germline V gene, CDR1 is SQVTM and CDR2 is ANQGSEA. The V end lost 5 bases, the J end lost 0 bases, and 11 bases lay between the germline ends. In nucleotides, the CDR3 is TGCAGCGTTTCGCAGGTTAGCTCCTACGAGCAGTACTTC. Translating it yields CSVSQVSSYEQYF.

The table lists this clonotype with a count of one. The chain links TRBV2 to TRBJ2-3; no definite D call. Germline CDR1 and CDR2: SNHLY and FYNNEI. This CDR3 is 12 amino acids long. Trimming cost V 7 bases and J 5 bases, with 10 bases left between them. This CDR3 is CASKTAKDTQYF. In nucleotides, the CDR3 is TGTGCCAGCAAGACGGCTAAAGATACGCAGTATTTT.

The gene calls are TRBV11-1 and TRBJ2-5; 12 bases match TRBD2. CDR1 SGHAT and CDR2 FQDESV come from the germline V gene (reference sequence). CDR3 length: 18 amino acids. The V gene end was trimmed by 3 bases and the J gene end by 1 base; junction bases not matched to a gene: 9. The CDR3 DNA follows: TGTGCCAGCAGCTTTTACCAACTAGCGGGAGGATTCCAAGAGACCCAGTACTTC. This encodes CASSFYQLAGGFQETQYF.

This clonotype has a handful of counts. CDR3 DNA: TGTGCCACCAGTGGAAATATGGGGGGATCCGGGGAGCAGTTCTTC. Protein sequence: CATSGNMGGSGEQFF. This chain uses TRBV24-1 with TRBJ2-1; D may be TRBD2 (6 bases). From germline, CDR1 is KGHDR and CDR2 SFDVKD. CDR3 length: 15 residues. V was clipped by 5 bases and J by 10 bases, with 20 bases between them.

This chain connects TRBV6-1 to TRBJ2-1; D ambiguous. Germline CDR1 MNHNS, CDR2 SASEGT. The germline V and J ends were trimmed by 9 bases and 0 bases, with 12 bases remaining between them. The CDR3 consists of 14 residues. The chain's CDR3 is CARVDPSSYNEQFF. The CDR3 region has the DNA TGTGCCAGGGTGGACCCGAGCTCCTACAATGAGCAGTTCTTC.